The 10 T cell receptor beta chains in this list originate from one sample, sequenced in a study of cytomegalovirus exposure and HLA in healthy donors. PCR involved 60 Vbeta and 13 Jbeta primers. Generated by immunoSEQ multiplex PCR, the TCRdb table keeps only in-frame clones and is missing some. Among 120,000 or so clones listed, around 84% were seen once. Material for sequencing was PBMCs. The source is a woman aged 40 to 50 in good health and CMV-seronegative.

This clone is a singleton in its sample. The rearrangement links TRBV6-1 to TRBJ2-1; D uncertain. CDR1 is MNHNS, CDR2 SASEGT, per germline. CDR3 length equals 12 residues. Trimming removed 1 base from V and 8 bases from J, with 6 bases in between. For the CDR3, the DNA is TGTGCCAGCAGTGAAGTCGGTTATGAGCAGTTCTTC. Translating gives CASSEVGYEQFF.

The chain carries TRBV5-3 and TRBJ2-2; 7 bases map to TRBD2. TRBV5-3 is an ORF for which the function is uncertain. The CDR3 runs to 13 residues. This CDR3 reads CGDGTNHTGELFF. In DNA, the CDR3 is TGTGGTGACGGGACTAACCACACCGGGGAGCTGTTTTTT.

The chain employs TRBV7-9 and TRBJ1-4, with D maybe TRBD1 (5 bases). Germline lookup yields CDR1 SEHNR and CDR2 FQNEAQ (reference sequence). The CDR3 runs to 15 residues. The germline V and J ends were trimmed by 1 base and 7 bases, with 13 bases remaining between them. CDR3 DNA sequence: TGTGCCAGCAGCTTAGGATCCGCGGGGGGTGAAAAACTGTTTTTT. Its translation: CASSLGSAGGEKLFF.

The chain recombines TRBV21-1 with TRBJ2-7; TRBD1 is the table's D call, not checked against the DNA. TRBV21-1 is an annotated pseudogene. CDR3 size: 16 residues. CDR3 sequence reads: CASSKGTKGVLYEQYF. CDR3 bases: TGTGCCAGCAGCAAAGGAACTAAAGGGGTCCTATACGAGCAGTACTTC.

The DNA of the CDR3 is TGCGCCAGCAGCCAAGAATATCACGGGAGTGTCACAGATACGCAGTATTTT. It codes for CASSQEYHGSVTDTQYF. This rearrangement joins TRBV4-3 to TRBJ2-3, with D perhaps matching TRBD2 (6 bases). Germline-derived CDR1 and CDR2 are LGHNA and YSLEER. The V and J ends lost 0 bases and 2 bases respectively, with 15 bases between them. The CDR3 covers 17 residues.

The CDR3 loop is CASSYRGQLPQHF. As DNA, the CDR3 is TGTGCCAGCAGTTACCGGGGACAGTTGCCCCAGCATTTT. The genes are TRBV6-5 and TRBJ1-5; 7 nucleotides line up with TRBD1. The CDR3 covers 13 residues. The ends lost 2 bases at V and 9 bases at J; junction bases unmatched: 4. CDR1 and CDR2 (germline): MNHEY, SVGAGI.

This clone was observed a few times. The V call is TRBV28, the J call TRBJ2-5, with 8 nucleotides matching TRBD1. CDR1 and CDR2 (germline): MDHEN, SYDVKM. CDR3 length: 15 amino acids. Germline trimming cut 5 bases from V and 2 bases from J; bases unmatched to any gene: 7. The CDR3 is CASSLQDRVQETQYF. CDR3 sequence (DNA): TGTGCCAGCAGTCTCCAGGACAGGGTACAAGAGACCCAGTACTTC. Drawing the rest from reference TRBV28 and TRBJ2-5, the complete variable domain is DVKVTQSSRYLVKRTGEKVFLECVQDMDHENMFWYRQDPGLGLRLIYFSYDVKMKEKGDIPEGYSVSREKKERFSLILESASTNQTSMYLCASSLQDRVQETQYFGPGTRLLVL.

This clone appeared a single time. The chain uses TRBV19 and TRBJ1-2; weak D call: TRBD1 (6 bases). The CDR3 is 14 residues long. Germline V lookup: CDR1 LNHDA, CDR2 SQIVND (reference sequence). V gave up 4 bases and J gave up 2 bases, with 11 bases separating them. CDR3 sequence: CASSTDRRNYGYTF. The CDR3 nucleotides read TGTGCCAGTAGTACAGACAGGCGAAACTATGGCTACACCTTC. Based on the CDR3 plus reference TRBV19 and TRBJ1-2, the full variable domain is DGGITQSPKYLFRKEGQNVTLSCEQNLNHDAMYWYRQDPGQGLRLIYYSQIVNDFQKGDIAEGYSVSREKKESFPLTVTSAQKNPTAFYLCASSTDRRNYGYTFGSGTRLTVV.

This chain uses TRBV28 with TRBJ1-5; 9 bases are a match to TRBD1. CDR1 MDHEN and CDR2 SYDVKM come from the germline V gene. Losses at the gene ends were 7 bases for V and 6 bases for J; bases not matched to a gene: 7. There are 14 residues in the CDR3. CDR3 in amino acids: CASTSGQGFQPQHF. The CDR3 region has the DNA TGTGCCAGCACATCGGGACAGGGTTTTCAGCCCCAGCATTTT.

This clone was picked up a small number of times. The gene calls are TRBV4-2 and TRBJ2-3, with D possibly matching TRBD1 (5 bases). The CDR3 sequence is 16 residues long. Germline loops: CDR1 LGHNA, CDR2 YNFKEQ. Between the trimmed V and J ends, which lost 5 bases and 5 bases, there was a span of 20 bases. In DNA form, the CDR3 reads TGTGCCAGCAGCGACAGCTTGGCGACTCACGTAGATACGCAGTATTTT. Its translation: CASSDSLATHVDTQYF.